These T cell receptor beta chains were read from a single sample in a study of blood T cell repertoires in COVID-19. Some clones are missing from TCRdb's copy, which holds only in-frame ones; the method was immunoSEQ multiplex PCR. The data show roughly 18,000 clones, 91% seen once. The material sequenced was peripheral blood. The receptors come from a human donor in a cohort sampled during active COVID-19. Each CDR3 is given with its conserved first and last residue. The order of the fields is J gene, D gene, clone size, V gene, CDR3 protein, CDR3 DNA. D genes are given only for firm matches. Rows may omit the clone size; those that give it use once, few, many or a size class.

J gene: TRBJ1-3
D gene: .
clone size: .
V gene: TRBV7-6
CDR3 protein: CASSLFGGGPGNTIYF
CDR3 DNA: TGTGCCAGCAGCTTATTTGGCGGGGGTCCGGGAAACACCATATATTTT

J gene: TRBJ2-4
D gene: TRBD2
clone size: .
V gene: TRBV7-2
CDR3 protein: CASSYEGGRDPRNIQYF
CDR3 DNA: TGTGCCAGCAGCTACGAGGGAGGGAGGGACCCCCGGAACATTCAGTACTTC

J gene: TRBJ2-1
D gene: .
clone size: .
V gene: TRBV10-2
CDR3 protein: CASSESGTGYNEQFF
CDR3 DNA: TGCGCCAGCAGTGAGAGCGGGACAGGCTACAATGAGCAGTTCTTC

J gene: TRBJ2-7
D gene: TRBD1
clone size: .
V gene: TRBV2
CDR3 protein: CASSTGTGSSYEQYF
CDR3 DNA: TGTGCCAGCTCAACCGGGACAGGGTCCTCCTACGAGCAGTACTTC

J gene: TRBJ2-2
D gene: TRBD1
clone size: .
V gene: TRBV19
CDR3 protein: CASSPGQGRTGELFF
CDR3 DNA: TGTGCCAGTAGCCCCGGACAGGGCCGGACCGGGGAGCTGTTTTTT

J gene: TRBJ2-1
D gene: .
clone size: once
V gene: TRBV7-7
CDR3 protein: CASSLEGGAYNEQFF
CDR3 DNA: TGTGCTAGCAGCTTAGAAGGAGGCGCCTACAATGAGCAGTTCTTC

J gene: TRBJ2-1
D gene: .
clone size: .
V gene: TRBV7-8
CDR3 protein: CASTPSRRASGAYNEQFF
CDR3 DNA: TGTGCCAGCACCCCCTCTCGACGGGCATCGGGGGCCTACAATGAGCAGTTCTTC

J gene: TRBJ1-1
D gene: .
clone size: .
V gene: TRBV6-4
CDR3 protein: CASSVGEGTEAFF
CDR3 DNA: TGTGCCAGCAGTGTGGGCGAGGGCACTGAAGCTTTCTTT

J gene: TRBJ2-7
D gene: TRBD1
clone size: once
V gene: TRBV9
CDR3 protein: CASSPRQGAPGEQYF
CDR3 DNA: TGTGCCAGCAGCCCCCGACAGGGGGCGCCCGGCGAGCAGTACTTC

J gene: TRBJ2-3
D gene: .
clone size: .
V gene: TRBV7-9
CDR3 protein: CASSLTGDWADTQYF
CDR3 DNA: TGTGCCAGCAGCTTAACCGGAGATTGGGCAGATACGCAGTATTTT

J gene: TRBJ2-7
D gene: .
clone size: .
V gene: TRBV4-3
CDR3 protein: CASSQDRGYEQYF
CDR3 DNA: TGCGCCAGCAGCCAAGATCGCGGTTACGAGCAGTACTTC